This T cell receptor (beta chain) comes out of a study of T cell responses to AZD1222 COVID-19 vaccine. Study-wide results and limits: Every sample of the repertoires postdated the peak T cell response. Reportedly, nearly half the spike-specific TCRs target unmutated variant regions. The study found Spike-specific TCR breadth and depth rose after two AZD1222 doses. Among those given AZD1222, only 5 to 7 were seropositive at baseline.

Here immunoSEQ multiplex PCR was the method, and the copy in TCRdb shows in-frame clones only, minus some. The sample lists about 79,000 clones, around 92% occurring once. Notes on this clone: Its antigen is unidentified.

Germline V gene data show CDR1 as LGHDT and CDR2 as YNNKEL (reference sequence). This CDR3 region has 16 residues. The V and J ends lost 0 bases and 2 bases respectively, with 11 bases between them. Sequenced here: peripheral blood, sampled on day 0 of MenACWY control vaccination. The chain employs TRBV3-1 (or the pseudogene TRBV3-2) and TRBJ2-1; D possibly corresponds to TRBD1 (5 bases). The source is an adult in good health. The CDR3 protein is CASSQDGALAYNEQFF. The CDR3 nucleotides read TGTGCCAGCAGCCAAGATGGGGCGCTGGCCTACAATGAGCAGTTCTTC.